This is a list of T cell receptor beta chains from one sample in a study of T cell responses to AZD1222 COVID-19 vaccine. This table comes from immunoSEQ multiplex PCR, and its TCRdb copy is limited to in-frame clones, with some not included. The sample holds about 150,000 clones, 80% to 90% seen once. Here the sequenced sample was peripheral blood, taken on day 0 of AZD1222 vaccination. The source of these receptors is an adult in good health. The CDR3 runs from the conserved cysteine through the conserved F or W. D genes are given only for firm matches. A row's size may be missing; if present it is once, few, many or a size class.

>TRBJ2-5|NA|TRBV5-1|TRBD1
CASSGGQGRETQYF
TGCGCCAGCAGCGGGGGACAGGGTAGAGAGACCCAGTACTTC
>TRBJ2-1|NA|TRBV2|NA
CASSLNYGNEQFF
TGTGCCAGCAGCTTGAACTATGGGAATGAGCAGTTCTTC
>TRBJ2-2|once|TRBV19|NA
CASSISVGRGNTGELFF
TGTGCCAGTAGTATATCTGTGGGACGGGGAAACACCGGGGAGCTGTTTTTT
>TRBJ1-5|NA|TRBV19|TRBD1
CASSIQTGGQPQHF
TGTGCCAGTAGTATCCAGACAGGGGGTCAGCCCCAGCATTTT
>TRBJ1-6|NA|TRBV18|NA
CASSPSGQQFNSPLHF
TGTGCCAGCTCACCCAGCGGTCAACAGTTCAATTCACCCCTCCACTTT
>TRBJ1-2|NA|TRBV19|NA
CASSIGGNRNYGYTF
TGTGCCAGTAGTATTGGGGGAAACAGAAACTATGGCTACACCTTC
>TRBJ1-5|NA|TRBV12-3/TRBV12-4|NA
CASAVTANQPQHF
TGTGCCAGCGCCGTTACCGCGAATCAGCCCCAGCATTTT
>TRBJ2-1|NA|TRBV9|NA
CASSEWTSAYNEQFF
TGTGCCAGCAGCGAATGGACCAGTGCCTACAATGAGCAGTTCTTC
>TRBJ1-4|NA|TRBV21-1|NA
CASRTPGGANEKLFF
TGTGCCAGCAGGACTCCGGGGGGCGCCAATGAAAAACTGTTTTTT
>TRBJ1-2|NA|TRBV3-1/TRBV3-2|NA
CASSQGLFYGYTF
TGTGCCAGCAGCCAAGGTCTATTCTATGGCTACACCTTC
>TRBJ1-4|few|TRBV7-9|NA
CASSLERISNEKLFF
TGTGCCAGCAGCTTAGAGCGGATTTCTAATGAAAAACTGTTTTTT
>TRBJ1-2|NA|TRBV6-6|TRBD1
CASSYLTGAPGYTF
TGTGCCAGCAGTTACCTTACAGGGGCTCCTGGCTACACCTTC
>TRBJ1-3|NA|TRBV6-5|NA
CASSYSRSSGNTIYF
TGTGCCAGCAGTTACTCTAGGAGCTCTGGAAACACCATATATTTT
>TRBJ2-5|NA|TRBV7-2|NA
CASSRGFAETQYF
TGTGCCAGCAGCCGAGGGTTTGCGGAGACCCAGTACTTC
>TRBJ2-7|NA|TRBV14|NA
CASSRNRGYEQYF
TGTGCCAGCAGCCGAAATCGGGGCTACGAGCAGTACTTC
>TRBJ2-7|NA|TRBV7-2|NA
CASSLDGPSYEQYF
TGTGCCAGCAGCCTAGATGGGCCTTCCTACGAGCAGTACTTC
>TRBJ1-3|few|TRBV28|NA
CASSFNRGRAGNTIYF
TGTGCCAGCAGTTTTAATAGGGGCAGGGCTGGAAACACCATATATTTT
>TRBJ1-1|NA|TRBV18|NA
CASSPAYRGNTEAFF
TGTGCCAGCTCACCAGCTTACAGAGGGAACACTGAAGCTTTCTTT
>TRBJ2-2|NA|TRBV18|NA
CASSPPSTGELFF
TGTGCCAGCTCACCACCATCGACCGGGGAGCTGTTTTTT
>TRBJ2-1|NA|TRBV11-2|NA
CASSRQGSAGQSSYNEQFF
TGTGCCAGCAGTAGACAGGGCTCCGCGGGGCAAAGCTCCTACAATGAGCAGTTCTTC
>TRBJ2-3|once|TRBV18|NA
CASSPLDSRNTDTQYF
TGTGCCAGCTCACCACTCGACTCCAGGAACACAGATACGCAGTATTTT
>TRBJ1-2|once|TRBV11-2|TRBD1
CASSRTGTNYGYTF
TGTGCCAGCAGTCGGACAGGGACAAACTATGGCTACACCTTC
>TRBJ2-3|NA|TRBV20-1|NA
CSASYATSTDTQYF
TGCAGTGCTAGTTACGCGACTAGCACAGATACGCAGTATTTT
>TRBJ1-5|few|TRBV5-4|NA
CASRKGPAPQHF
TGTGCCAGCAGAAAGGGGCCAGCTCCACAGCATTTT